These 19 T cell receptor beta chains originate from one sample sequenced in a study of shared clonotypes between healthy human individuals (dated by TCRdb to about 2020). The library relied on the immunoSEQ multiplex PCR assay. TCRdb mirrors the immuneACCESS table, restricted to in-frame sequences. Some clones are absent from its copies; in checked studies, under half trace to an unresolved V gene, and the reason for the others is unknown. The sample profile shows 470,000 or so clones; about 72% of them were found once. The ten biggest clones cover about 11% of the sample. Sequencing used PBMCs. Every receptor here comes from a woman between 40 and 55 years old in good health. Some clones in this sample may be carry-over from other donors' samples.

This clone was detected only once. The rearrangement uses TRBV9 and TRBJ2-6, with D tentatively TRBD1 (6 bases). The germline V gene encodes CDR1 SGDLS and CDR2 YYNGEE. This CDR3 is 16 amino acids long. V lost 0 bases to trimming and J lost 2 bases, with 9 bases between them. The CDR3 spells CASSVDRDAGANVLTF. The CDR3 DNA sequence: TGTGCCAGCAGCGTAGACAGGGACGCTGGGGCCAACGTCCTGACTTTC.

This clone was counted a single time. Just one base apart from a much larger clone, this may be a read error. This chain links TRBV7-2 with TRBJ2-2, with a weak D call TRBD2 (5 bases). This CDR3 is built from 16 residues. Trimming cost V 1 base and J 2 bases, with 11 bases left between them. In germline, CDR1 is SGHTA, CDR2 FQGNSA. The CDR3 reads CASSLELTGNTGELFF. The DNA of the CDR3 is TGTGCCAGCAGCTTAGAACTAACGGGAAACACCGGGGAGCTGTTTTTT.

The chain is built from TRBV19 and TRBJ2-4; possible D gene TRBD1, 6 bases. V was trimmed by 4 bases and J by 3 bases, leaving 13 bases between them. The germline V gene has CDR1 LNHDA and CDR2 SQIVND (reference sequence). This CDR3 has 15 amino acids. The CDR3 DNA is TGTGCCAGTAGTACCCCACAGGGATTCAAAAACATTCAGTACTTC. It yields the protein CASSTPQGFKNIQYF. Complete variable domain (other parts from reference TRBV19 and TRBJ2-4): DGGITQSPKYLFRKEGQNVTLSCEQNLNHDAMYWYRQDPGQGLRLIYYSQIVNDFQKGDIAEGYSVSREKKESFPLTVTSAQKNPTAFYLCASSTPQGFKNIQYFGAGTRLSVL.

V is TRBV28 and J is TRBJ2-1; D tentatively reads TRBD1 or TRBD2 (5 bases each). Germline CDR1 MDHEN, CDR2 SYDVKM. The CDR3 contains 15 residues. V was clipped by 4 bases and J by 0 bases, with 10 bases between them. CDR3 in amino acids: CASSSGTRSYNEQFF. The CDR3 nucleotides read TGTGCCAGCAGTTCGGGGACCCGCTCCTACAATGAGCAGTTCTTC.

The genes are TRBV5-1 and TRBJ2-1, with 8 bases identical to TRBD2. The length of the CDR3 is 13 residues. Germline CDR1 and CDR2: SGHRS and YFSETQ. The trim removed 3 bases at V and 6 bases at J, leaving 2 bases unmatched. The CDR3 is CASSWLAGNEQFF. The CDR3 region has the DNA TGCGCCAGCAGCTGGCTAGCGGGCAATGAGCAGTTCTTC.

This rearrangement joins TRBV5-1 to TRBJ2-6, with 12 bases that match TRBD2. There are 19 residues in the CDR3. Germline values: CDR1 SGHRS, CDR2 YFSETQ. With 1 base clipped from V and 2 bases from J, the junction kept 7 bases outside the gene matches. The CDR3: CASSLYGTSGRAGANVLTF. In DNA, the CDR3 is TGCGCCAGCAGCTTGTACGGGACTAGCGGGCGAGCTGGGGCCAACGTCCTGACTTTC. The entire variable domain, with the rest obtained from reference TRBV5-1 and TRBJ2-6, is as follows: KAGVTQTPRYLIKTRGQQVTLSCSPISGHRSVSWYQQTPGQGLQFLFEYFSETQRNKGNFPGRFSGRQFSNSRSEMNVSTLELGDSALYLCASSLYGTSGRAGANVLTFGAGSRLTVL.

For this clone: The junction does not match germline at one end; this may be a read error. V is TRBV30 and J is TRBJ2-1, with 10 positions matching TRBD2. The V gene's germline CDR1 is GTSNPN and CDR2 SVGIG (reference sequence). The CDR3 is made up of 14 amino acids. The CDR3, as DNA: TGTGCCTGGAGGGGGGGGATAGCGGGAGGACACAAGATCTTC. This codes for CAWRGGIAGGHKIF.

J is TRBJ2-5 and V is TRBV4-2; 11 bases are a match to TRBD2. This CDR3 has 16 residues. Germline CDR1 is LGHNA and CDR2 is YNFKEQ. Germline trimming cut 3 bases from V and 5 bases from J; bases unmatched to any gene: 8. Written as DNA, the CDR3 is TGTGCCAGCAGCCAGCAACTAGCGGGAGTAGCTGAGACCCAGTACTTC. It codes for CASSQQLAGVAETQYF.

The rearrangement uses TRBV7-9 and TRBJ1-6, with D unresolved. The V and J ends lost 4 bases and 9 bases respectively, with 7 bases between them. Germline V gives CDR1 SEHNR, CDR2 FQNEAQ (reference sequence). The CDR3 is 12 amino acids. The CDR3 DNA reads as TGTGCCAGCAGCTACCTTGCTTCACCCCTCCACTTT. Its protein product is CASSYLASPLHF.

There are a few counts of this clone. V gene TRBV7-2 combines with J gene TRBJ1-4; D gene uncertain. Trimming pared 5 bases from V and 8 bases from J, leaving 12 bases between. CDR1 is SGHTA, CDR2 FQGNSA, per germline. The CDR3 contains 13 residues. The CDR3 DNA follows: TGTGCCAGCAGCAGCGGGGTTCGAGAAAAACTGTTTTTT. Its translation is CASSSGVREKLFF.

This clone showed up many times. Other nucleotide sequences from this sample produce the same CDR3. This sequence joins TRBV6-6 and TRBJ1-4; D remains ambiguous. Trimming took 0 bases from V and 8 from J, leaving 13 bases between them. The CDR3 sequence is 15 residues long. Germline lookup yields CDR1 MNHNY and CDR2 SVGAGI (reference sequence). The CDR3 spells CASSYSMADTEKLFF. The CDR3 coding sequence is TGTGCCAGCAGTTACTCGATGGCGGATACGGAAAAACTGTTTTTT.

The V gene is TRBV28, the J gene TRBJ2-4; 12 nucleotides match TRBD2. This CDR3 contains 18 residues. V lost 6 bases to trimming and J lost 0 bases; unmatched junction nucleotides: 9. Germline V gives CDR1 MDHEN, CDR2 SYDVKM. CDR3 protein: CASRTGTSGPLAKNIQYF. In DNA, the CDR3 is TGTGCCAGCAGAACCGGGACTAGCGGGCCGCTAGCCAAAAACATTCAGTACTTC. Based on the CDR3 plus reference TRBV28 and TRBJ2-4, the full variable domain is DVKVTQSSRYLVKRTGEKVFLECVQDMDHENMFWYRQDPGLGLRLIYFSYDVKMKEKGDIPEGYSVSREKKERFSLILESASTNQTSMYLCASRTGTSGPLAKNIQYFGAGTRLSVL.

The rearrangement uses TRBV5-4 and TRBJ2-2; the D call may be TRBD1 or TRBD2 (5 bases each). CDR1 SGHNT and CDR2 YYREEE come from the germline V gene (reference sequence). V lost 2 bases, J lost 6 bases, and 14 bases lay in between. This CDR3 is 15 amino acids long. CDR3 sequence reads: CASSFGTTASGELFF. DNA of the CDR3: TGTGCCAGCAGCTTCGGGACCACAGCCTCCGGGGAGCTGTTTTTT.

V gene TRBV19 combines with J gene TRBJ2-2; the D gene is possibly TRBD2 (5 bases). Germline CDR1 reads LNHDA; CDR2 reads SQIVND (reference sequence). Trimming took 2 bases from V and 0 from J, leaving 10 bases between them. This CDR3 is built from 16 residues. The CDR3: CASSIMGSANTGELFF. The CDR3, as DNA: TGTGCCAGTAGTATAATGGGTAGCGCGAACACCGGGGAGCTGTTTTTT.

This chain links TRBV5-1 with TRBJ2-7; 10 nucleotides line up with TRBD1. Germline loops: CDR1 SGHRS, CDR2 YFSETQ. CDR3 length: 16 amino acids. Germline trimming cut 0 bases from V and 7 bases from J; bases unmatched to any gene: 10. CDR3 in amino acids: CASSLGPRQGAGEQYF. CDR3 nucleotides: TGCGCCAGCAGCTTGGGTCCGAGACAGGGGGCAGGGGAGCAGTACTTC.

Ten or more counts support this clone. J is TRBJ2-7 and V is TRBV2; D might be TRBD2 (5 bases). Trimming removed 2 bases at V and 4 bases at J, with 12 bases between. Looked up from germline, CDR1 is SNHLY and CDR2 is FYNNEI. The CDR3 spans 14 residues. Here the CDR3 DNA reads TGTGCCAGCAGTGAAATCCGGGGTTGGTACGAGCAGTACTTC. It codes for CASSEIRGWYEQYF.

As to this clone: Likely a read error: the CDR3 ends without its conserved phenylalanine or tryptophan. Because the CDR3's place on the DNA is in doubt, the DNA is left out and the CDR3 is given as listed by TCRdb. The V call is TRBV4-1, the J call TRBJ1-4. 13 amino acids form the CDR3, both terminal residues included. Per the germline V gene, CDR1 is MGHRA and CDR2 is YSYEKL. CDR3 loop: CASSQDFQIRSTI.

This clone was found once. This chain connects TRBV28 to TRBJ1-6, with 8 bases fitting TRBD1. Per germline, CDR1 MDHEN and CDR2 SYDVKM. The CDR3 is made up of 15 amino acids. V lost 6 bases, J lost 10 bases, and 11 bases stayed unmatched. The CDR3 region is CASRPANRGWSPLHF. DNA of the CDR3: TGTGCCAGCAGACCCGCCAACAGGGGGTGGTCACCCCTCCACTTT. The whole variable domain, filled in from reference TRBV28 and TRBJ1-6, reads DVKVTQSSRYLVKRTGEKVFLECVQDMDHENMFWYRQDPGLGLRLIYFSYDVKMKEKGDIPEGYSVSREKKERFSLILESASTNQTSMYLCASRPANRGWSPLHFGNGTRLTVT.

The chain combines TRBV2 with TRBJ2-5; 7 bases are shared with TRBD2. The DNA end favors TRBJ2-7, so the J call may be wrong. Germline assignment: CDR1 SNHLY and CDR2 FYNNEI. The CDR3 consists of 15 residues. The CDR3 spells CASSEGGSTLYEQYF. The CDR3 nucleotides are TGTGCCAGCAGTGAGGGCGGGAGTACCCTATACGAGCAGTACTTC.